This T cell receptor (beta chain) was identified during a study of T cell repertoires in cytomegalovirus infection (dated by TCRdb to the late 2010s). Background on the whole study: Donor HLA type was relevant to the analysis, as public TCR beta signatures indicated carriage of CMV infection together with the matching HLA type.

As encoded in the germline V gene, CDR1 is SGHTA while CDR2 is FQGNSA. CDR3 length: 12 amino acids, cysteine to phenylalanine. The entry retains the CDR3 DNA only, 36 bases that are in frame from base 1. V lost 4 bases and J lost 11 bases, and the count of bases not matched to a germline gene is 7. Beyond this particular receptor, the publication reports: The ex vivo response was dominated by HLA-C-restricted CMV-specific TCR beta clonotypes, and the single most frequent clonotype in two of eight donors was supplied by these HLA-C-restricted clonotypes. Cumulative frequency of public TCR beta family members discriminated carriers of CMV infection plus the relevant HLA type in this cohort and an independent approximately 340-donor cohort.

Instrument used: Illumina HiSeq 1500. TCRdb reprocessing: public reads trimmed at Q25 with fastp, clones called with MiXCR, in-frame beta chains kept. Duplicate CDR3 protein sequences are folded into a single record with the most common DNA and genes. Across this sample there are 170,000 or so distinct CDR3 sequences, with about 18% seen only once. The ten largest clonotypes hold approximately 25% of the sample. This clonotype was seen many times. The antigen this receptor binds is unknown. No base quality information exists; no much larger clone differs at one position. The sequence came from a human donor in good health (CMV status not recorded). Some clones in this sample may be carry-over from other donors' samples. Material: CD8+ T cells from PBMCs. The rearrangement joined TRBV7-2 to TRBJ1-2; TRBD1 fits 7 bases in the junction. Read as DNA, the sequence is TGTGCCAGCAGCTCTGGGACAGCTTGGTACACCTTC. It is translated as CASSSGTAWYTF. Full variable domain (CDR3 extended with the reference TRBV7-2 and TRBJ1-2 proteins): GAGVSQSPSNKVTEKGKDVELRCDPISGHTALYWYRQSLGQGLEFLIYFQGNSAPDKSGLPSDRFSAERTGGSVSTLTIQRTQQEDSAVYLCASSSGTAWYTFGSGTRLTVV.